This T cell receptor beta chain was sequenced in a study of cytomegalovirus exposure and HLA in healthy donors. The PCR had 60 Vbeta and 13 Jbeta primers. Profiling relied on immunoSEQ multiplex PCR, and the TCRdb table lists in-frame clones only, not all of them. Found here are roughly 120,000 clones, around 86% of them singletons; the top ten hold roughly 3.9%. Overall study results and limits: The authors later found most CMV-associated TCR beta chains appeared HLA-restricted. Some TCR beta chains (about 180 of them) were listed as cytomegalovirus-associated.

The CDR3 is 14 amino acids. Concerning this clone itself: The antigen is not known.

Sequenced: PBMCs. J is TRBJ2-1 and V is TRBV21-1; the listed D gene, TRBD1, was not tested against the DNA. TRBV21-1 is recorded as a pseudogene. The source is a young woman in good health and CMV-seronegative. This chain's CDR3 is CASSKEKGPNEQFF. The CDR3 coding sequence is TGTGCCAGCAGCAAAGAGAAGGGGCCCAATGAGCAGTTCTTC.